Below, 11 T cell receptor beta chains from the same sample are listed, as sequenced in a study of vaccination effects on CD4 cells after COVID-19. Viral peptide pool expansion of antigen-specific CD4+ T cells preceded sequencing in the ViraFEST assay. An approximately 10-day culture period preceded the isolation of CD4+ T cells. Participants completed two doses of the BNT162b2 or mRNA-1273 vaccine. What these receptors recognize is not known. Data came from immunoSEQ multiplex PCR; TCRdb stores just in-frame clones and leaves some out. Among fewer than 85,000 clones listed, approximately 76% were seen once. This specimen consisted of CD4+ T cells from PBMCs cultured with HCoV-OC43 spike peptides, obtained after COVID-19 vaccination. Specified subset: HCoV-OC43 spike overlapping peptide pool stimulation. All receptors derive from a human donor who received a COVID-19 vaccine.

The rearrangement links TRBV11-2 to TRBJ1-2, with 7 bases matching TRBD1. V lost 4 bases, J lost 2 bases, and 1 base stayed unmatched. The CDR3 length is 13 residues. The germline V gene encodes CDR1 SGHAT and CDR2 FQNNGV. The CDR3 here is CASSSDRNYGYTF. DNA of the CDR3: TGTGCCAGCAGCTCGGACAGGAACTATGGCTACACCTTC.

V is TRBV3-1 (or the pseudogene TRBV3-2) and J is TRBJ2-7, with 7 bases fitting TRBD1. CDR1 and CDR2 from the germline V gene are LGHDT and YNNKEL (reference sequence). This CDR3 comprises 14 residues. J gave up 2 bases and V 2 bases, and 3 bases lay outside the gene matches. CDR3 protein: CASSQPGQPYEQYV. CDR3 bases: TGTGCCAGCAGCCAACCGGGACAGCCCTACGAGCAGTACGTC.

The DNA of the CDR3 is TGTGCCAGCAGTGAAAGGAGAGAGGGGGCACGTGAGCAGTACGTC. Residues: CASSERREGAREQYV. The chain has TRBV6-1 and TRBJ2-7; 7 bases map to TRBD1. The CDR3 runs 15 residues. Germline values: CDR1 MNHNS, CDR2 SASEGT. V shed 2 bases and J 7 bases; nucleotides not matched to a gene: 11.

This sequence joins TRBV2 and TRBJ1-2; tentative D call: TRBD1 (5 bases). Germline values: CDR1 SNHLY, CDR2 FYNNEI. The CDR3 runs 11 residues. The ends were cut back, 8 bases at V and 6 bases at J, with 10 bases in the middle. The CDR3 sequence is CASRIRDGYTF. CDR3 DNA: TGTGCCAGCCGAATCAGGGATGGCTACACCTTC.

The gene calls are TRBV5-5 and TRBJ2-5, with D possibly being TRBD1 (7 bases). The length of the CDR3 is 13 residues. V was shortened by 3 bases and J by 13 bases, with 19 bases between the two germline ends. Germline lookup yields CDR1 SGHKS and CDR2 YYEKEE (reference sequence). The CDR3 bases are TGTGCCAGCAGCTCGGGGGACAGAACTACGGGGTACTTC. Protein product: CASSSGDRTTGYF.

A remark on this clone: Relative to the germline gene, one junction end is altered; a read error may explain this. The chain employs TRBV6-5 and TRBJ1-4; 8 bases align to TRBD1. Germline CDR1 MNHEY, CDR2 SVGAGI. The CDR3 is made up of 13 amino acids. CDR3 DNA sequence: TGTGCCAGCAGTTACTCGGACAGGGAAAGACTGTTTTTT. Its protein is CASSYSDRERLFF.

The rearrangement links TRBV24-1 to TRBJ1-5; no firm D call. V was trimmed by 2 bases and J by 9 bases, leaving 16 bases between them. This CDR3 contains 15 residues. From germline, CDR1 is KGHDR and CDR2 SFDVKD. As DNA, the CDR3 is TGTGCCACCAGTGATTCGTGGGCGGGTTTCGGGCCCCAGCATTTT. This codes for CATSDSWAGFGPQHF.

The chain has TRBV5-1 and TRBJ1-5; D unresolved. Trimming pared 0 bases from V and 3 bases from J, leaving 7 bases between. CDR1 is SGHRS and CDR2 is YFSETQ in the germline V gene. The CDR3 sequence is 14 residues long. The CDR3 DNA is TGCGCCAGCAGCTTGGAGCCCAACAATCAGCCCCAGCATTTT. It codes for CASSLEPNNQPQHF.

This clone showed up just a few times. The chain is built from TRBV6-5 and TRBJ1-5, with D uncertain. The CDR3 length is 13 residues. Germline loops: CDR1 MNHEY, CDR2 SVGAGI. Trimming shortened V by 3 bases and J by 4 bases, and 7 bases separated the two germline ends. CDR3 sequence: CASSYDTNQPQHF. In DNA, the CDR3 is TGTGCCAGCAGTTATGATACGAATCAGCCCCAGCATTTT.

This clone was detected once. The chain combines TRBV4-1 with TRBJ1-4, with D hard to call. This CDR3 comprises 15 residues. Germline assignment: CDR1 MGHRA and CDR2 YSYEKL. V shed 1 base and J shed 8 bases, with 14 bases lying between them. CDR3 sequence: CASSQALLDEEKLFF. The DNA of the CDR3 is TGCGCCAGCAGCCAAGCGTTACTGGATGAGGAAAAACTGTTTTTT.

This chain's CDR3 is CASTPRFYTEAFF. The CDR3 bases are TGCGCCAGCACCCCCAGGTTTTACACTGAAGCTTTCTTT. The rearrangement joins TRBV10-2 to TRBJ1-1; no reliable D call. The germline V gene has CDR1 WSHSY and CDR2 SAAADI. The CDR3 has 13 residues. Between the trimmed V and J ends, which lost 7 bases and 3 bases, there was a span of 12 bases.